This entry describes one T cell receptor (beta chain). Its antigen remains unidentified. The data are from a study of cytomegalovirus exposure and HLA in healthy donors. With 60 Vbeta and 13 Jbeta primers, the PCR was carried out. Here immunoSEQ multiplex PCR was the method, and the copy in TCRdb shows in-frame clones only, minus some. Of roughly 200,000 clones listed, 70% to 80% are singletons. Study-level findings and limits: Cytomegalovirus status was reportedly diagnosed by the classifier with high specificity and sensitivity. As was reported, the HLA-A and HLA-B alleles of most subjects were accurately predicted from TCR beta sequences.

V was trimmed by 5 bases and J by 4 bases, leaving 9 bases between them. CDR3 length equals 14 residues. Germline values: CDR1 SEHNR, CDR2 FQNEAQ (reference sequence). The gene calls are TRBV7-9 and TRBJ1-6, with a tentative D call TRBD1 (5 bases). The source of this sequence is a woman aged 25 to 39 in good health and CMV-seropositive. The specimen sequenced was PBMCs. CDR3 nucleotides: TGTGCCAGCAGCCCGACAGTTTATAATTCACCCCTCCACTTT. Its protein is CASSPTVYNSPLHF.